The T cell receptor (beta chain) described here comes from a study of T-cell memory formation after mild COVID-19. Study as a whole: Largely, the TCR clusters proved donor specific. Findings and limits, study-wide: Some SARS-CoV-2-responding clones were already detected in memory before infection. Later expanders leaned CD4+, whereas clones that contracted between day 15 and 85 were balanced CD4/CD8. The study found contracting CD4+ clones mainly in CM and EM and contracting CD8+ clones in EMRA.

This clonotype was observed a handful of times. Its antigen is not identified. Germline CDR1 reads SEHNR; CDR2 reads FQNEAQ (reference sequence). V lost 4 bases and J lost 4, with 16 bases in between. This CDR3 has 15 amino acids. TCRdb re-called the 5' RACE reads with MiXCR, one entry per CDR3 protein. The table shows roughly 300,000 distinct CDR3 sequences, with roughly 8.2% occurring only once. The source material was PBMCs or a T cell subset sorted from them (not recorded which). The source of this sequence is a man aged 18 to 35 who had mild COVID-19 (a few samples of this study predate the infection). Cell type and time point are not known. V gene TRBV7-9 combines with J gene TRBJ1-2; a possible D gene is TRBD1 (5 bases). CDR3 DNA sequence: TGTGCCAGCAGCTCCGGACTTACAGGATCCTATGGCTACACCTTC. It encodes CASSSGLTGSYGYTF.